This T cell receptor (beta chain) derives from a study of PD-1 blockade in classical Hodgkin lymphoma. Each patient relapsed following autologous stem cell transplantation, and prior brentuximab vedotin exposure differed. Profiling relied on immunoSEQ multiplex PCR, and the TCRdb table lists in-frame clones only, not all of them. The top ten clones hold 37% of a sample with a few thousand clones, 63% of them seen once. Deletions cut 4 bases from V and 3 bases from J, with 12 bases between. Germline lookup yields CDR1 LNHDA and CDR2 SQIVND (reference sequence). The CDR3 is 15 amino acids. The receptor's source is a human donor with classical Hodgkin lymphoma. The sequences come from peripheral blood mononuclear cells (PBMCs), collected at baseline. The chain couples TRBV19 to TRBJ1-4; tentatively, D is TRBD1 (5 bases). The CDR3 nucleotides are TGTGCCAGTAGTACCCCACGGGGCCCTAATGAAAAACTGTTTTTT. Its protein is CASSTPRGPNEKLFF.